The entry below gives a single T cell receptor (beta chain) sequence along with its context. CD8+ and CD4+ T cells from blood underwent TCR beta sequencing. The CD8+ and CD4+ T cells were isolated magnetically using a negative isolation approach, whereas the TEMRA cells were enriched by FACS. This sample was taken from a study of CD8 T cells in Susac syndrome. V lost 2 bases and J 3 bases, leaving 5 bases between the germline ends. The CDR3 sequence is 11 residues long. The germline CDR1 and CDR2 sequences are GTSNPN and SVGIG (reference sequence). An amount of RNA that ranged from roughly 0.5 to 1 ug was reverse transcribed with random hexamers. The CDR3 of TCR beta was amplified by immunoSEQ multiplex PCR across 54 Vbeta and 13 Jbeta. TCRdb passed the immunoSEQ multiplex PCR reads through MiXCR, listing each CDR3 protein once. The table includes some 180,000 distinct CDR3 sequences, approximately 95% detected once.

The V call is TRBV30, the J call TRBJ2-7, with unresolved D. Sequencing was performed on CD4+ T cells from PBMCs. The receptor was derived from a human donor in good health. CDR3 in amino acids: CAWSLLYEQYF. The DNA for the CDR3 is TGTGCCTGGAGTCTCCTCTACGAGCAGTACTTC.